This record concerns one TCR beta chain sequence. CDR3 length equals 13 residues. From germline, CDR1 is SGHRS and CDR2 YFSETQ. With V trimmed by 4 bases and J by 6 bases, 3 bases remained unmatched. The data were obtained in a study of blood T cell repertoires in COVID-19. As handled by the study authors: How many nucleated cells were present was estimated from reference gene primer amplification. The assay was immunoSEQ multiplex PCR, and TCRdb's table has in-frame clones only and misses some. The D gene and trimming were derived from the DNA, and the V and J assignments and clone size from that table. The sample lists approximately 300,000 clones; 90% were seen once.

This chain uses TRBV5-1 with TRBJ1-5; 8 nucleotides line up with TRBD1. Sequencing was done on a sample of peripheral blood. This sequence was found in a woman aged 40 to 55 with acute or convalescent COVID-19. The CDR3 spells CASSPTGVQPQHF. The CDR3 coding sequence is TGCGCCAGCAGCCCGACAGGGGTTCAGCCCCAGCATTTT.